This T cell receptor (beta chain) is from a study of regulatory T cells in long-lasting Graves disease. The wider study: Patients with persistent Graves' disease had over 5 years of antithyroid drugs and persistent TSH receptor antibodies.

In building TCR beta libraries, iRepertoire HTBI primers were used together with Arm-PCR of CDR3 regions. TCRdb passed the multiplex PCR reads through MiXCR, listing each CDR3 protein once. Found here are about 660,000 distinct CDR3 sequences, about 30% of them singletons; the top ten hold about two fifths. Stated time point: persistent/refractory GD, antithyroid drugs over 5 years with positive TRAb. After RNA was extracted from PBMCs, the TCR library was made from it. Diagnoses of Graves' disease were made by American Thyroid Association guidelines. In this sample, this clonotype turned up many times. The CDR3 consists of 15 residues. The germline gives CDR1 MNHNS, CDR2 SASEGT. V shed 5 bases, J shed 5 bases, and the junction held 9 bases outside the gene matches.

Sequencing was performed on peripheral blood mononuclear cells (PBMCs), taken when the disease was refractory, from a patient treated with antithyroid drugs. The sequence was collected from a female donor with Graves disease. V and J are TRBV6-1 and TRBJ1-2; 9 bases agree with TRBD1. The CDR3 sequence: CASSHPGTGSYGYTF. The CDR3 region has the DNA TGTGCCAGCAGTCACCCCGGGACAGGGTCATATGGCTACACCTTC.